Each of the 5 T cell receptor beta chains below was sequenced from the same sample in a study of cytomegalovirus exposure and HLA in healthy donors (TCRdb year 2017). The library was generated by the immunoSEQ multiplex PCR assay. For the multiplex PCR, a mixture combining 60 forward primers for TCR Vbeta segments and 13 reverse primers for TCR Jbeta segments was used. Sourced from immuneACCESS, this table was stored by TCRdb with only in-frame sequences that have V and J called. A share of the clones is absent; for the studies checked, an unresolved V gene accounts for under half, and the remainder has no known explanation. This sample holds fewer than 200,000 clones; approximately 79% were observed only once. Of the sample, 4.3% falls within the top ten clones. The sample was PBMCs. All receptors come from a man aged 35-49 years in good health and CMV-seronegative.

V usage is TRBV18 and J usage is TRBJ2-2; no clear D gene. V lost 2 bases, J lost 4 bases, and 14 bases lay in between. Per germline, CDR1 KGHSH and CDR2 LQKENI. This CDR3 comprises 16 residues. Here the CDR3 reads CASSPRPTPGTGELFF. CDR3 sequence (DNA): TGTGCCAGCTCACCAAGGCCCACCCCGGGCACCGGGGAGCTGTTTTTT.

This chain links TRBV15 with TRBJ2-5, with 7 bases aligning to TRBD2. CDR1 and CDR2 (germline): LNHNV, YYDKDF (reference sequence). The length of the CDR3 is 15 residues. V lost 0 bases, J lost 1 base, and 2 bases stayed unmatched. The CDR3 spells CATSRDLAGQETQYF. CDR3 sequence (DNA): TGTGCCACCAGCAGAGATTTAGCGGGCCAAGAGACCCAGTACTTC.

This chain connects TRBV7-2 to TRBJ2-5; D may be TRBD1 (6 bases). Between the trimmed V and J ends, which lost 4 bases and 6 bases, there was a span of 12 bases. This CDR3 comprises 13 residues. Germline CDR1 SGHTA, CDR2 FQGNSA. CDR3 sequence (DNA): TGTGCCAGCAGCTGGCCGGACAGACAGACCCAGTACTTC. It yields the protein CASSWPDRQTQYF. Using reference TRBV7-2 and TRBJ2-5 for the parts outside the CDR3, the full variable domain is GAGVSQSPSNKVTEKGKDVELRCDPISGHTALYWYRQSLGQGLEFLIYFQGNSAPDKSGLPSDRFSAERTGGSVSTLTIQRTQQEDSAVYLCASSWPDRQTQYFGPGTRLLVL.

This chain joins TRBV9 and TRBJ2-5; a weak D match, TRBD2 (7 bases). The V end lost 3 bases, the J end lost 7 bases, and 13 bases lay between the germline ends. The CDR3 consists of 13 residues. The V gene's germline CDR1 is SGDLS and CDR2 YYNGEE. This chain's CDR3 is CASSDGGLGTQYF. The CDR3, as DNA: TGTGCCAGCAGCGACGGGGGGCTGGGGACCCAGTACTTC.

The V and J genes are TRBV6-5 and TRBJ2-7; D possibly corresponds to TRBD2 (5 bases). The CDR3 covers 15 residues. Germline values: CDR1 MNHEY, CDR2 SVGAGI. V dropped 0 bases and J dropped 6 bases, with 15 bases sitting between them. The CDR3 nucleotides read TGTGCCAGCAGTTACTCGGACGGAGGCCGGGGCGAGCAGTACTTC. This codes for CASSYSDGGRGEQYF.